A single sample gave rise to the 21 T cell receptor beta chains below, sequenced in a study of blood T cells in healthy people across ages. Sample-barcoded 5' priming and a J-beta primer mix drove a second PCR of about 6 to 11 cycles. Using its own MiXCR run on the 5' RACE reads, TCRdb lists one record per CDR3 protein. The top ten clones hold under 5% of a sample with around 1,600,000 distinct CDR3 sequences, 42% of them seen once. Sequencing input: blood. The receptors here all came from a woman aged 18-29 years in good health.

The chain employs TRBV28 and TRBJ2-1; TRBD2 is a possible D gene (5 bases). Germline V CDR1 and CDR2: MDHEN, SYDVKM. V was pared by 5 bases and J by 13 bases, with 21 bases between. The CDR3 is made up of 14 amino acids. CDR3 DNA sequence: TGTGCCAGCAGTCGGACTGGGTACCAAGAGACACAGTTCTTC. Translated: CASSRTGYQETQFF. The full variable domain, its missing parts supplied by reference TRBV28 and TRBJ2-1, is DVKVTQSSRYLVKRTGEKVFLECVQDMDHENMFWYRQDPGLGLRLIYFSYDVKMKEKGDIPEGYSVSREKKERFSLILESASTNQTSMYLCASSRTGYQETQFFGPGTRLTVL.

The chain couples TRBV20-1 to TRBJ1-6; no reliable D call. CDR1 and CDR2 from the germline V gene are DFQATT and SNEGSKA (reference sequence). V lost 5 bases, J lost 7 bases, and 9 bases lay in between. This CDR3 has 12 amino acids. CDR3 sequence: CSARTRNSPLHF. For the CDR3, the DNA is TGCAGTGCTCGAACCCGGAATTCACCCCTCCACTTT.

This clonotype has a handful of counts. The chain combines TRBV15 with TRBJ2-1; 8 bases agree with TRBD2. CDR1 and CDR2 (germline): LNHNV, YYDKDF (reference sequence). The CDR3 contains 16 residues. V dropped 4 bases and J dropped 7; count of bases not matched to a gene: 12. CDR3 nucleotides: TGTGCCACCAGCACCCCAACTAGCGGTAGGGGGAATGAGCAGTTCTTC. Translating gives CATSTPTSGRGNEQFF. Variable domain in full (rest from reference TRBV15 and TRBJ2-1): DAMVIQNPRYQVTQFGKPVTLSCSQTLNHNVMYWYQQKSSQAPKLLFHYYDKDFNNEADTPDNFQSRRPNTSFCFLDIRSPGLGDTAMYLCATSTPTSGRGNEQFFGPGTRLTVL.

The genes are TRBV20-1 and TRBJ2-5, with D unresolved. The CDR3 sequence is 14 residues long. Germline loops: CDR1 DFQATT, CDR2 SNEGSKA (reference sequence). Between the trimmed V and J ends, which lost 0 bases and 2 bases, there was a span of 10 bases. DNA of the CDR3: TGCAGTGCTAGAGAGCGGAAGACTCAAGAGACCCAGTACTTC. Its protein is CSARERKTQETQYF.

The rearrangement links TRBV28 to TRBJ2-3, with 7 bases that match TRBD1. CDR3 length: 18 residues. V lost 3 bases, J lost 2 bases, and 14 bases stayed unmatched. Germline CDR1 and CDR2: MDHEN and SYDVKM. CDR3 residues: CASSLPTWDSLPTDTQYF. The CDR3 DNA follows: TGTGCCAGCAGTTTGCCTACCTGGGACAGCTTACCCACAGATACGCAGTATTTT.

This clonotype was seen a handful of times. This chain connects TRBV4-3 to TRBJ1-4; TRBD1 agrees at 9 bases. This CDR3 has 15 residues. The V segment lost 4 bases and the J segment 6 bases; nucleotides outside the gene matches: 6. Per germline, CDR1 LGHNA and CDR2 YSLEER. In nucleotides, the CDR3 is TGCGCCAGCAGCCTGGATACAGGGGGCGATGAAAAACTGTTTTTT. Its protein is CASSLDTGGDEKLFF.

This clonotype was observed a handful of times. The chain carries TRBV7-9 and TRBJ1-2; possibly TRBD1 for D (5 bases). The CDR3 runs to 15 residues. Trimming shortened V by 4 bases and J by 2 bases, and 14 bases separated the two germline ends. Germline CDR1 is SEHNR and CDR2 is FQNEAQ (reference sequence). CDR3 loop: CASSSYRRPNYGYTF. In DNA form, the CDR3 reads TGTGCCAGCAGCTCCTACAGGAGACCAAACTATGGCTACACCTTC.

The rearrangement joins TRBV7-2 to TRBJ2-1; 8 positions match TRBD2. The J call may be wrong; the DNA end is better matched by TRBJ2-7. This CDR3 contains 17 residues. Germline-derived CDR1 and CDR2 are SGHTA and FQGNSA. CDR3 sequence: CASSTRASGGSYNEQYF. The CDR3 DNA is TGTGCCAGCAGCACCCGAGCGAGCGGGGGTTCCTACAATGAGCAGTACTTC.

The table lists this clonotype with a count of one. This rearrangement joins TRBV10-3 to TRBJ1-1; D is undetermined. Germline CDR1 and CDR2: ENHRY and SYGVKD. V gave up 6 bases and J gave up 7 bases, with 15 bases separating them. The CDR3 runs to 13 residues. The CDR3 DNA reads as TGTGCCATCAGGACCGAGTGGGAGGGTGAAGCTTTCTTT. Translating it yields CAIRTEWEGEAFF.

This sequence joins TRBV11-2 and TRBJ1-1, with TRBD1 matching 12 bases. Germline values: CDR1 SGHAT, CDR2 FQNNGV. V was pared by 4 bases and J by 5 bases, with 5 bases of the junction left unmatched. The CDR3 contains 15 residues. The CDR3 DNA reads as TGTGCCAGCAGCTACGGGACAGGGGGCCAGACTGAAGCTTTCTTT. Its translation is CASSYGTGGQTEAFF.

The V gene is TRBV6-2 or TRBV6-3, the J gene TRBJ2-1; TRBD2 aligns across 10 bases. The CDR3 extends over 15 amino acids. Per germline, CDR1 MNHEY and CDR2 SVGEGT. J lost 5 bases, V lost 6 bases, and 7 bases had no gene match. The CDR3 region is CASRNPGLANNEQFF. CDR3 coding DNA: TGTGCCAGCAGAAATCCGGGACTAGCGAACAATGAGCAGTTCTTC.

A few counts support this clonotype. The chain carries TRBV6-8 and TRBJ1-1; 7 bases are shared with TRBD1. Germline V CDR1 and CDR2: MNHGY, SAAAGT. Unmatched junction bases numbered 13, after V lost 6 bases and J lost 0 bases. CDR3 length: 17 amino acids. DNA of the CDR3: TGTGCCAGCAGACATACAGACCGGGACAGAATGAACACTGAAGCTTTCTTT. Translation: CASRHTDRDRMNTEAFF.

The rearrangement joins TRBV7-2 to TRBJ1-4; the match to TRBD1 covers 10 bases. With V trimmed by 1 base and J by 8 bases, 4 bases remained unmatched. Germline V gives CDR1 SGHTA, CDR2 FQGNSA. This CDR3 is built from 15 residues. The CDR3, as DNA: TGTGCCAGCAGCTTAGTTTGGGGACAGGGGGAAAAACTGTTTTTT. Amino acid sequence: CASSLVWGQGEKLFF.

J is TRBJ2-3 and V is TRBV6-1, with TRBD2 identical over 9 bases. V shed 2 bases, J shed 6 bases, and the junction held 9 bases outside the gene matches. The CDR3 length is 16 residues. Per germline, CDR1 MNHNS and CDR2 SASEGT. The CDR3 coding sequence is TGTGCCAGCAGTGAACGTCCTAGCGGGGTAAAGGATACGCAGTATTTT. It is translated as CASSERPSGVKDTQYF.

Worth noting for this clonotype: One end of the junction is discordant with germline, which a read error may explain. CDR3 sequence (DNA): TGTGCCGGCAGTTCGGGGACAGGGGGCTCGGATTCACCCCTCCACTTT. It encodes CAGSSGTGGSDSPLHF. The chain carries TRBV2 and TRBJ1-6, with 12 bases aligning to TRBD1. The CDR3 runs to 16 residues. Germline V gives CDR1 SNHLY, CDR2 FYNNEI.

The V and J genes are TRBV19 and TRBJ2-5; 11 bases line up with TRBD1. The germline CDR1 and CDR2 sequences are LNHDA and SQIVND (reference sequence). The CDR3 sequence is 15 residues long. The ends lost 2 bases at V and 4 bases at J; junction bases unmatched: 3. The CDR3 loop reads CASSIWTGGVETQYF. The CDR3 DNA reads as TGTGCCAGTAGTATATGGACAGGGGGCGTAGAGACCCAGTACTTC.

This clonotype was found many times. This sequence joins TRBV18 and TRBJ2-3; TRBD2 aligns across 11 bases. This CDR3 contains 15 residues. Germline CDR1 reads KGHSH; CDR2 reads LQKENI. The V gene end was trimmed by 4 bases and the J gene end by 4 bases; junction bases not matched to a gene: 4. CDR3 sequence: CASSLVAGGPDTQYF. The DNA of the CDR3 is TGTGCCAGCTCACTCGTAGCGGGGGGGCCAGATACGCAGTATTTT.

The V and J genes are TRBV5-1 and TRBJ2-3; TRBD2 agrees at 8 bases. V shed 4 bases, J shed 4 bases, and the junction held 8 bases outside the gene matches. This CDR3 region has 15 residues. Per germline, CDR1 SGHRS and CDR2 YFSETQ. Here the CDR3 reads CASSPGLARADTQYF. The CDR3 DNA reads TGCGCCAGCAGCCCCGGACTAGCTAGGGCAGATACGCAGTATTTT.

There are a few counts of this clonotype. The V and J genes are TRBV3-1 and TRBJ1-1; 7 bases agree with TRBD1. V lost 0 bases to trimming and J lost 2 bases; unmatched junction nucleotides: 6. Germline lookup yields CDR1 LGHDT and CDR2 YNNKEL (reference sequence). This CDR3 region has 16 residues. For the CDR3, the DNA is TGTGCCAGCAGCCAAGATATCTACAGGGGTAACACTGAAGCTTTCTTT. It yields the protein CASSQDIYRGNTEAFF.

The rearrangement links TRBV6-2 or TRBV6-3 to TRBJ2-1; D is unresolved. CDR3 length equals 11 residues. CDR1 MNHEY and CDR2 SVGEGT come from the germline V gene. Trimming pared 6 bases from V and 10 bases from J, leaving 10 bases between. The CDR3 DNA reads as TGTGCCAGCAGCAACGTCCTCGAGCAGTTCTTC. Amino acid sequence: CASSNVLEQFF.

The chain recombines TRBV7-8 with TRBJ2-1, with 8 bases matching TRBD2. The assigned J gene may be wrong: the sequence end matches TRBJ2-7 better. Germline lookup yields CDR1 SGHVS and CDR2 FQNEAQ. The CDR3 runs to 16 residues. The CDR3 nucleotides read TGTGCCAGCAGGCATCGACTAGCGTATACCTACAATGAGCAGTACTTC. This sequence encodes CASRHRLAYTYNEQYF.